The present T cell receptor (beta chain) was sequenced within a study of spatial heterogeneity in lung cancer (dated by TCRdb to about 2019). Regarding the complete study: Beta-chain transcripts were consistently detected in greater numbers than alpha-chain transcripts, which likely reflected higher beta-chain transcript abundance. TCR alpha and beta repertoires were quantitatively compared across multiple tumor regions, matched nontumor lung and blood in non-small cell lung cancer. Nonsynonymous mutation counts, determined by whole-exome sequencing of tumor tissue, were related to TCR repertoire features. In the raw uncorrected reads, each unique combination of TCR and UMI appeared more than ten times on average. Both alpha and beta chains were TCR-sequenced in 200 to 250 tumor regions, 64 matched nontumor lung samples and more than 50 PBMC samples obtained at surgery. Points the paper makes about the study in general: Additional single-cell paired TCR alpha and beta sequencing was considered necessary to confirm, at a functional level, the hypothesis that regional TCRs recognize regional mutations. Ubiquitous expanded tumor TCRs were found in blood more often at tumor resection than at routine follow-up.

Trimming removed 2 bases from V and 5 bases from J, leaving 12 bases between the germline ends. Measured from the cysteine to the phenylalanine, the CDR3 is 14 residues long. The CDR3 DNA has 42 bases and is translated from base 1. The CDR1 and CDR2 encoded by the germline V gene (reference sequence) are LNHDA and SQIVND. Receptor amplification or capture employed 5' RACE. Instrument used: NextSeq 500. To allow correction of PCR and sequencing errors, the TCR library protocol tagged every TCR cDNA molecule with a unique molecular identifier. Under the source paper's analysis protocol: Decombinator tools were used for TCR identification, UMI-based error correction and CDR3 extraction. Expanded TCRs were defined as those above a frequency of 2 per 1,000, corresponding to the top 1% of the tumor frequency distribution. Each repertoire was subsampled 100 times to 5,000 TCRs, after which Renyi diversity was computed with the R vegan package. CDR3 similarity networks were constructed using string-kernel similarity of amino acid triplets, with links drawn between CDR3s whose pairwise similarity was above 0.82. The raw public reads went through TCRdb reprocessing: fastp at Q25, MiXCR clone calling, in-frame beta chains kept. Duplicate CDR3 protein sequences are folded into a single record with the most common DNA and genes. These V and J calls originate from TCRdb's pipeline instead of the authors' own analysis. Counted in this sample were about 48,000 distinct CDR3 sequences; approximately 5% of them appeared once. The ten largest clones represent 8.5% to 14% of the sample.

The table lists this clonotype with many counts. This receptor's antigen is unknown. Qualities for individual bases were not recorded, and no much larger clone is one base off. Per the publication, the time point label means: sample taken at primary tumor resection. The donors were 65 to 90 patients from the lung TRACERx cohort who had early-stage, untreated non-small cell lung cancer. Without any cell sorting, TCR sequencing was performed on whole RNA extracted either from tumor and nontumor lung tissue or from cryopreserved PBMC samples. Only patients for whom sufficient RNA was available from at least two tumor regions were selected for TCR sequencing.

The chain is encoded by TRBV19 joined to TRBJ1-1; the best D guess is TRBD1, with 6 bases matching. The TCR originated in a male donor with early-stage non-small cell lung cancer. Sample: PBMCs, taken at surgery. The DNA reads TGTGCCAGTAGTATACCGGGGGCAAGGACTGAAGCTTTCTTT. It encodes CASSIPGARTEAFF.